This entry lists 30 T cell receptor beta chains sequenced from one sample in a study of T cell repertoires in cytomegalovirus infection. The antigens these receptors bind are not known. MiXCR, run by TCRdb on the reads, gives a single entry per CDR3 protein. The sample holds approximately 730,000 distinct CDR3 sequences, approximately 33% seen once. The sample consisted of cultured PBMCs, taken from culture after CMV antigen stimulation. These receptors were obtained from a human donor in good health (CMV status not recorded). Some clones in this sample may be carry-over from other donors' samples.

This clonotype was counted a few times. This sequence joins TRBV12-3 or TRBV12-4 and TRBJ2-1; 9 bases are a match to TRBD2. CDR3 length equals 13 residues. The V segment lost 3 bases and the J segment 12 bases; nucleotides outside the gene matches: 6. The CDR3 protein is CASSLRALAGQFF. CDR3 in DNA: TGTGCCAGCAGTTTGAGGGCACTAGCGGGGCAGTTCTTC.

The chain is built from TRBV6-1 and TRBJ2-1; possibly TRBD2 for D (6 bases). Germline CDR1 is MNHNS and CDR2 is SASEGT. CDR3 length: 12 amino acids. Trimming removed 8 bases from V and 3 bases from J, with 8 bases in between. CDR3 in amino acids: CASRENYNEQFF. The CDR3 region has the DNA TGTGCCAGCCGGGAGAACTACAATGAGCAGTTCTTC.

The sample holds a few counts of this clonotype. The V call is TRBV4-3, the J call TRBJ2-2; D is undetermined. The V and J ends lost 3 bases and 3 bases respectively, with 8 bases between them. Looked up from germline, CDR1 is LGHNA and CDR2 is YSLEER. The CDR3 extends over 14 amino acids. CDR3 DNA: TGCGCCAGCAGCCAGCGATCGTACACCGGGGAGCTGTTTTTT. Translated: CASSQRSYTGELFF.

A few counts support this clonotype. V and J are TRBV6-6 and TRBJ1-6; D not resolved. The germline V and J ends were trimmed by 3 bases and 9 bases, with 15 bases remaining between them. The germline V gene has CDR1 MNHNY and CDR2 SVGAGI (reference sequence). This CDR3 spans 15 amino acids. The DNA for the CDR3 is TGTGCCAGCAGTTATAGGGAACTACGGGGTTCACCCCTCCACTTT. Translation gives CASSYRELRGSPLHF.

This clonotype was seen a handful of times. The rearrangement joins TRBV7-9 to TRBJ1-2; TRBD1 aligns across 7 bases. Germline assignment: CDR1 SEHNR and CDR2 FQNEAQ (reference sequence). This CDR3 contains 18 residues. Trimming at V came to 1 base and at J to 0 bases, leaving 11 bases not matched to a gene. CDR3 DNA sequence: TGTGCCAGCAGCTTAGACCGGAGGCGGACAGGCGCTAACTATGGCTACACCTTC. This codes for CASSLDRRRTGANYGYTF.

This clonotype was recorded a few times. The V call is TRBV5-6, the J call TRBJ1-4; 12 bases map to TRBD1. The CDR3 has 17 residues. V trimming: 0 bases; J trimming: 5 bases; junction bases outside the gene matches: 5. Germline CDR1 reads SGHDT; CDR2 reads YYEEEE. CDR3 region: CASSLGGQGALNEKLFF. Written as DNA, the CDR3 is TGTGCCAGCAGCTTGGGGGGACAGGGGGCCTTGAATGAAAAACTGTTTTTT.

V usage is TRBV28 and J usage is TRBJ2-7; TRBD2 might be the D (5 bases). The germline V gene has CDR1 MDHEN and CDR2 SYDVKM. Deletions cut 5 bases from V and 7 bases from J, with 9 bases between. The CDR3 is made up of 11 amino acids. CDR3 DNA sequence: TGTGCCAGCAGTACACGGAGGGAGCAGTACTTC. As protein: CASSTRREQYF.

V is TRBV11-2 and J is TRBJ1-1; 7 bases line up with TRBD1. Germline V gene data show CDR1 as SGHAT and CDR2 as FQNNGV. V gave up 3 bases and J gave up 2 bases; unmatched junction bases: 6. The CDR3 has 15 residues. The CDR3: CASSFTGTVNTEAFF. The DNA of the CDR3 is TGTGCCAGCAGCTTTACCGGGACAGTTAACACTGAAGCTTTCTTT.

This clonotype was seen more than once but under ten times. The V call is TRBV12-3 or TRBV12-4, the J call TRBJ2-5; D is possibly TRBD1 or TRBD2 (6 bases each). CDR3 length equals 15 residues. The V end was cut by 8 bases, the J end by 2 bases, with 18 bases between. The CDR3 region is CASRGRGANQETQYF. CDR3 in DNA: TGTGCCAGCCGGGGTAGGGGGGCTAATCAAGAGACCCAGTACTTC.

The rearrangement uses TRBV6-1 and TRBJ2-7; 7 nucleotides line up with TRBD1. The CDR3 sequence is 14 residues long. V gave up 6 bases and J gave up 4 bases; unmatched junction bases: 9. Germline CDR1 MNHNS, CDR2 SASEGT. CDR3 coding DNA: TGTGCCAGCAGGATCTTGACAGGGCCTTACGAGCAGTACTTC. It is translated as CASRILTGPYEQYF.

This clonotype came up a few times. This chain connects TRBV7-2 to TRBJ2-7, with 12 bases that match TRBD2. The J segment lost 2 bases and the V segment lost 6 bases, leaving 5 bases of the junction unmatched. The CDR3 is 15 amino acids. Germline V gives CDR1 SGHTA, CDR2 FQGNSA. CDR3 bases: TGTGCCAGCAGTTCGACTAGCGGGAGTCCCTACGAGCAGTACTTC. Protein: CASSSTSGSPYEQYF.

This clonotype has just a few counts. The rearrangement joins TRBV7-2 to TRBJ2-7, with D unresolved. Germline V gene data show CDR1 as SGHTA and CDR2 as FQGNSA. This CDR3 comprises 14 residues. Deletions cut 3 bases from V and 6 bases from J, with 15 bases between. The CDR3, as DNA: TGTGCCAGCAGCTTCCGTATAGGCTACTCCGAGCAGTACTTC. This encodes CASSFRIGYSEQYF.

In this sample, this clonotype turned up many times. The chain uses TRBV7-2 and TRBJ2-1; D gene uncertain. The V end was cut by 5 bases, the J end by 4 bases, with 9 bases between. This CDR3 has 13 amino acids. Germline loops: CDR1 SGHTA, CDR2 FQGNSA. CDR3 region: CASSAIPYNEQFF. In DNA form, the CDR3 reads TGTGCCAGCAGCGCGATCCCTTACAATGAGCAGTTCTTC. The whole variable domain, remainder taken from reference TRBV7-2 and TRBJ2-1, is GAGVSQSPSNKVTEKGKDVELRCDPISGHTALYWYRQSLGQGLEFLIYFQGNSAPDKSGLPSDRFSAERTGGSVSTLTIQRTQQEDSAVYLCASSAIPYNEQFFGPGTRLTVL.

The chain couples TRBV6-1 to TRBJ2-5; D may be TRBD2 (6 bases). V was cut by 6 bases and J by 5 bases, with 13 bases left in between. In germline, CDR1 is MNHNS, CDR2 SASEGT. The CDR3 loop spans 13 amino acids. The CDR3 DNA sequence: TGTGCCAGCAGCGAACCGGGAGCTGAGACCCAGTACTTC. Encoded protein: CASSEPGAETQYF.

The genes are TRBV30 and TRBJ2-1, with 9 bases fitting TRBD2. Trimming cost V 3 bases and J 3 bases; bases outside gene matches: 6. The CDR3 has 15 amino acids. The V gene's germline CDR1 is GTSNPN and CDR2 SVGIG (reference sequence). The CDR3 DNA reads TGTGCCTGGAGGTCAGCGGGAGGATTCTACAATGAGCAGTTCTTC. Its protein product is CAWRSAGGFYNEQFF. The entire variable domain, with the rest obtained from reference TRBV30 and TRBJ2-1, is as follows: SQTIHQWPATLVQPVGSPLSLECTVEGTSNPNLYWYRQAAGRGLQLLFYSVGIGQISSEVPQNLSASRPQDRQFILSSKKLLLSDSGFYLCAWRSAGGFYNEQFFGPGTRLTVL.

The chain's CDR3 is CATVGAGTGTLSYEQYF. The CDR3, as DNA: TGTGCCACCGTTGGGGCCGGGACCGGCACCCTATCCTACGAGCAGTACTTC. The chain couples TRBV27 to TRBJ2-7; D may match TRBD1 or TRBD2 (5 bases each). From germline, CDR1 is MNHEY and CDR2 SMNVEV (reference sequence). Between the trimmed V and J ends, which lost 10 bases and 1 base, there was a span of 26 bases. The CDR3 covers 17 residues.

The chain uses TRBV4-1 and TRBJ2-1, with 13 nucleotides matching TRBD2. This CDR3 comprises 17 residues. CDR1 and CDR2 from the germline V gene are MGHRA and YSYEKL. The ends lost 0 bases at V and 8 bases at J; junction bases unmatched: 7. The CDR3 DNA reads TGCGCCAGCAGCCAAGATCAACTAGCGGGAGGGTCGGATGAGCAGTTCTTC. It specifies CASSQDQLAGGSDEQFF.

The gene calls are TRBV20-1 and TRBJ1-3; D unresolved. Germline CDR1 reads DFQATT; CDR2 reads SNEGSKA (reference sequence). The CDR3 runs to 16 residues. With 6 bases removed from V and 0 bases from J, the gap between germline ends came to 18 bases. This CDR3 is CSASPRVTPSGNTIYF. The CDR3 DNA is TGCAGTGCCAGTCCCCGGGTTACCCCCTCTGGAAACACCATATATTTT.

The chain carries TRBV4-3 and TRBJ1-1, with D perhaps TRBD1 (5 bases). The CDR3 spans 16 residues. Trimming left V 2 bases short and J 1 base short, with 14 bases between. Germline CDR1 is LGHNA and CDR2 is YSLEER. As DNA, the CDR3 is TGCGCCAGCAGCCAAATTGGCGGGACGGGGAACACTGAAGCTTTCTTT. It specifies CASSQIGGTGNTEAFF.

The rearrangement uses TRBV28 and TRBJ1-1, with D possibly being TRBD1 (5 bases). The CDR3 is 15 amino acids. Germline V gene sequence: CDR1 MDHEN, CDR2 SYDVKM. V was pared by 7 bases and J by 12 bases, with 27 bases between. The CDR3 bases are TGTGCCAGCACTCAACCCAGGGAGGGCCAATTGGGTACTTTCTTT. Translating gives CASTQPREGQLGTFF.

In DNA, the CDR3 is TGTGCCAGCAGCGGCGGGACAGGCTGGAAGAAATCCTATAATTCACCCCTCCACTTT. As protein: CASSGGTGWKKSYNSPLHF. The rearrangement uses TRBV5-6 and TRBJ1-6; 8 bases agree with TRBD1. CDR1 SGHDT and CDR2 YYEEEE come from the germline V gene. The junction had 13 bases not matched to a gene; V was cut back by 4 bases and J by 1 base. The CDR3 spans 19 residues.

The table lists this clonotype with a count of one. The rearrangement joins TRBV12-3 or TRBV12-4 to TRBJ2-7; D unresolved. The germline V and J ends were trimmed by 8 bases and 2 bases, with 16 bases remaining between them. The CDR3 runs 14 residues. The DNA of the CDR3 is TGTGCCAGCTCTGGGGTTACCCAGGCCTACGAGCAGTACTTC. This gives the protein CASSGVTQAYEQYF.

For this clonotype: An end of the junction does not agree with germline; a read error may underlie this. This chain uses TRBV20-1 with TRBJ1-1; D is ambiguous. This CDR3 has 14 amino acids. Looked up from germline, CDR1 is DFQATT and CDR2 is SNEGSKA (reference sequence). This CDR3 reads CSGRGPWVDTEAFF. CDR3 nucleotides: TGCAGTGGTAGAGGGCCCTGGGTTGACACTGAAGCTTTCTTT.

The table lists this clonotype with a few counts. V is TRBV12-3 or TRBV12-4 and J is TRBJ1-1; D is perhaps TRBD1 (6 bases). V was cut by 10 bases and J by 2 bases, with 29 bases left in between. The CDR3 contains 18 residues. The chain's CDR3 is CATTTLRGLLPINTEAFF. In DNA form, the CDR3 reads TGTGCCACCACGACCTTACGGGGGCTCCTCCCAATAAACACTGAAGCTTTCTTT.

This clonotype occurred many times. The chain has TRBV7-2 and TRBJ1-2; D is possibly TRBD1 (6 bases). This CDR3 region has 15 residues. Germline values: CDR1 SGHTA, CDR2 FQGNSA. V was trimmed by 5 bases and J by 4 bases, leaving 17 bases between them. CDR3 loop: CASSATDSRAYGYTF. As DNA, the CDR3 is TGTGCCAGCAGCGCAACGGACAGTCGCGCCTATGGCTACACCTTC.

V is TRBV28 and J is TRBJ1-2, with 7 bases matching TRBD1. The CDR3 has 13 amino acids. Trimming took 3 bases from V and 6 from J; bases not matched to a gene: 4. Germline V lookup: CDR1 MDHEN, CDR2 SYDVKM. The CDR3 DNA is TGTGCCAGCAGTTTGTCACAGGGGAATGGCTACACCTTC. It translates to CASSLSQGNGYTF.

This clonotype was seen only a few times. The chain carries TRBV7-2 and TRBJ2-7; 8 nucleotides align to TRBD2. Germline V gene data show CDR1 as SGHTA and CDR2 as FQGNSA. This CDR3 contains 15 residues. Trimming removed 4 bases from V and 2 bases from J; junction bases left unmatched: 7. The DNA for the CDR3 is TGTGCCAGCAGCTCACGAGCGGGAGCCACCTACGAGCAGTACTTC. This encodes CASSSRAGATYEQYF.

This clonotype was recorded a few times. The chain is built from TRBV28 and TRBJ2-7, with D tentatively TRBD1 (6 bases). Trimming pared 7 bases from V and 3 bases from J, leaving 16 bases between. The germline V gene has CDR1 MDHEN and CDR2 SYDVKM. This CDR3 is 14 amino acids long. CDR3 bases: TGTGCCAGCACCGCCGAGGGGGACAACTACGAGCAGTACTTC. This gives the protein CASTAEGDNYEQYF.

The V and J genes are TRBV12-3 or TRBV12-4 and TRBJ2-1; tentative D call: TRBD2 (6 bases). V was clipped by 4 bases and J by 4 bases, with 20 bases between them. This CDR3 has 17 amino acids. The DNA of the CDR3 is TGTGCCAGCAGTTCCTTGGGTCCGGGACTTAAGTACAATGAGCAGTTCTTC. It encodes CASSSLGPGLKYNEQFF.

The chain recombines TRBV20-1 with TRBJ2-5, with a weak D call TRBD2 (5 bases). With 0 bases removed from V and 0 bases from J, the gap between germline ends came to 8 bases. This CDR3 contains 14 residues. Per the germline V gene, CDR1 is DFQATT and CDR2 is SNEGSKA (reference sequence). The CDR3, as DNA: TGCAGTGCTAGAGAGCGGGCAGACCAAGAGACCCAGTACTTC. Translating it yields CSARERADQETQYF.